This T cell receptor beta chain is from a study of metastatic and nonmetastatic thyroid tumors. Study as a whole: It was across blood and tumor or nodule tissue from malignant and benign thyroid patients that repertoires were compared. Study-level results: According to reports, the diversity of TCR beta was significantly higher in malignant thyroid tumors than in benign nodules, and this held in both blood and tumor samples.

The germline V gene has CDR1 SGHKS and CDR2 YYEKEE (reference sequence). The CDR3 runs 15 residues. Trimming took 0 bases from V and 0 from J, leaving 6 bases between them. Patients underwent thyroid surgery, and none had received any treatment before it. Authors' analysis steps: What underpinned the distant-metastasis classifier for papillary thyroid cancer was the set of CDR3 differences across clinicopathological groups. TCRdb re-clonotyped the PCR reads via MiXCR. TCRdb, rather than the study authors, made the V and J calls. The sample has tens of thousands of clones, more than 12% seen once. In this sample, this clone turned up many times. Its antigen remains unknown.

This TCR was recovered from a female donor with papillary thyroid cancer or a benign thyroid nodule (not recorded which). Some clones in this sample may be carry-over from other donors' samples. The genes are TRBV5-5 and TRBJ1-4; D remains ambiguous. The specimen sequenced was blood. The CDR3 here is CASSLGATTNEKLFF. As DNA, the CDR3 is TGTGCCAGCAGCTTGGGGGCAACAACTAATGAAAAACTGTTTTTT.